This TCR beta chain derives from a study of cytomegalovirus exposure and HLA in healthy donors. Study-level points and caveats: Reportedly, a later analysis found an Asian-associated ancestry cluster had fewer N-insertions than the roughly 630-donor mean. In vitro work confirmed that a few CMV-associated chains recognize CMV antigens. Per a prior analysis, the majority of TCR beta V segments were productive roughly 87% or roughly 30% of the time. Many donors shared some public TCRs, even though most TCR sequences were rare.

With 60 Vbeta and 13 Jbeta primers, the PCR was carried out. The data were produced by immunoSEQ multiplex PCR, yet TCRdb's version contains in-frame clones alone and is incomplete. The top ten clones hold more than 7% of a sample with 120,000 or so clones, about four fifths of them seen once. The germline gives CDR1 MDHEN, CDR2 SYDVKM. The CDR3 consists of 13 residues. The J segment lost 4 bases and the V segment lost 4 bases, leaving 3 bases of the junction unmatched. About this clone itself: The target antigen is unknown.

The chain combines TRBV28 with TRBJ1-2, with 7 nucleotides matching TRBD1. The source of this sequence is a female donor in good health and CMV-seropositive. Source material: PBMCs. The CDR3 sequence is CASSWTGVYGYTF. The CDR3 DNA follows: TGTGCCAGCAGTTGGACAGGTGTCTATGGCTACACCTTC.